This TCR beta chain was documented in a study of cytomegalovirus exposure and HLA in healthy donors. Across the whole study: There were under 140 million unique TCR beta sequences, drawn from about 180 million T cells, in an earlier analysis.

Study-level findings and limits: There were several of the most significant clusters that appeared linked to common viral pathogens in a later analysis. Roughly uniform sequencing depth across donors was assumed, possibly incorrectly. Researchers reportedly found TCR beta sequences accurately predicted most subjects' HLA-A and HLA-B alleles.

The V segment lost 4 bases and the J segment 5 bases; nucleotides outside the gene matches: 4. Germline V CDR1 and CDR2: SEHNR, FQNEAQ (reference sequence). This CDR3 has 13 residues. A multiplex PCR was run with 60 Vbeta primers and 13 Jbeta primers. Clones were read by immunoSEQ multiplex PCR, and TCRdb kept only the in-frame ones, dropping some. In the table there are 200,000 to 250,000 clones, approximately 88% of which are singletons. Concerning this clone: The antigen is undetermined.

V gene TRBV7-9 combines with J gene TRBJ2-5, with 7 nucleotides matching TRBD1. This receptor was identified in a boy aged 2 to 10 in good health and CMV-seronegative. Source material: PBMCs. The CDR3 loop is CASSYRGTETQYF. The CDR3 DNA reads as TGTGCCAGCAGCTACAGGGGTACGGAGACCCAGTACTTC.